The 30 T cell receptor beta chains below all came from one sample that was sequenced in a study of blood T cell repertoires in COVID-19. Using immunoSEQ multiplex PCR, the repertoire was profiled, and TCRdb retains in-frame clones only, with some absent. This sample carries about 100,000 clones, roughly nine tenths of them seen once, and the ten largest clones take 7.4%. Material: peripheral blood. These receptors were obtained from a man between 25 and 39 years old in a cohort sampled during active COVID-19.

This chain joins TRBV6-5 and TRBJ2-7; D is possibly TRBD2 (6 bases). Germline V gene sequence: CDR1 MNHEY, CDR2 SVGAGI. V was shortened by 0 bases and J by 7 bases, with 16 bases between the two germline ends. The CDR3 runs to 15 residues. The CDR3 is CASSYSFWGAGEQYF. CDR3 bases: TGTGCCAGCAGTTACTCGTTCTGGGGCGCGGGAGAGCAGTACTTC.

V gene TRBV19 combines with J gene TRBJ1-3; D unresolved. Germline loops: CDR1 LNHDA, CDR2 SQIVND (reference sequence). The CDR3 consists of 15 residues. V lost 9 bases and J lost 0, with 15 bases in between. DNA of the CDR3: TGTGCCAGGAGGGAGGATAGCGGCTCTGGAAACACCATATATTTT. Translated, it gives CARREDSGSGNTIYF.

The J gene is TRBJ2-1, the V gene TRBV5-1, with D possibly TRBD2 on 6 matching bases. Germline loops: CDR1 SGHRS, CDR2 YFSETQ. The V end lost 5 bases, the J end lost 4 bases, and 13 bases lay between the germline ends. The CDR3 totals 14 residues. This CDR3 is CASRYGDSYNEQFF. DNA for the CDR3: TGCGCCAGCAGGTACGGGGACTCATACAATGAGCAGTTCTTC.

This CDR3 reads CASSEDREWEQFF. CDR3 DNA sequence: TGCGCCAGCAGTGAGGACAGGGAGTGGGAGCAGTTCTTC. The rearrangement links TRBV10-1 to TRBJ2-1; 7 bases agree with TRBD1. CDR3 length: 13 amino acids. Germline trimming cut 2 bases from V and 10 bases from J; bases unmatched to any gene: 5. The germline V gene encodes CDR1 WNHNN and CDR2 SYGVQD (reference sequence).

This clone was observed a handful of times. The V gene is TRBV3-1 (or the pseudogene TRBV3-2), the J gene TRBJ1-6, with TRBD1 identical over 7 bases. This CDR3 is built from 16 residues. J gave up 10 bases and V 1 base, and 10 bases lay outside the gene matches. The V gene's germline CDR1 is LGHDT and CDR2 YNNKEL (reference sequence). The CDR3 protein is CASSQGRPQGVSPLHF. As DNA, the CDR3 is TGTGCCAGCAGCCAAGGGCGGCCCCAGGGGGTCTCACCCCTCCACTTT.

This clone was observed a handful of times. The chain carries TRBV5-6 and TRBJ1-1, with TRBD1 matching over 9 bases. Germline trimming cut 3 bases from V and 11 bases from J; bases unmatched to any gene: 2. This CDR3 contains 11 residues. The germline V gene has CDR1 SGHDT and CDR2 YYEEEE. The CDR3 DNA follows: TGTGCCAGCAGCTGGGGACAGGGCGCTTTCTTT. Its protein product is CASSWGQGAFF.

The chain couples TRBV7-8 to TRBJ1-3; 8 bases are a match to TRBD1. CDR3 length equals 15 residues. Germline V gives CDR1 SGHVS, CDR2 FQNEAQ. V lost 1 base, J lost 4 bases, and 3 bases stayed unmatched. CDR3 nucleotide sequence: TGTGCCAGCAGCTTAGTTGACAGGGGAGGAAACACCATATATTTT. It translates to CASSLVDRGGNTIYF.

This clone has just a few counts. V gene TRBV7-2 combines with J gene TRBJ2-7, with 7 positions matching TRBD2. V shed 1 base, J shed 0 bases, and the junction held 6 bases outside the gene matches. The CDR3 runs 16 residues. The germline gives CDR1 SGHTA, CDR2 FQGNSA. The CDR3: CASSLDGLDRSYEQYF. The DNA for the CDR3 is TGTGCCAGCAGCTTAGATGGACTAGACCGCTCCTACGAGCAGTACTTC.

V usage is TRBV5-1 and J usage is TRBJ2-3, with D maybe TRBD2 (5 bases). V gave up 0 bases and J gave up 0 bases, with 11 bases separating them. This CDR3 region has 16 residues. The germline V gene encodes CDR1 SGHRS and CDR2 YFSETQ. DNA for the CDR3: TGCGCCAGCAGCTTGGTGAGGGCGACTAGCACAGATACGCAGTATTTT. It is translated as CASSLVRATSTDTQYF.

The chain combines TRBV9 with TRBJ2-3, with 9 bases lining up with TRBD2. This CDR3 has 15 amino acids. V dropped 4 bases and J dropped 2; count of bases not matched to a gene: 5. Germline V gene lookup returns CDR1 SGDLS and CDR2 YYNGEE. In nucleotides, the CDR3 is TGTGCCAGCAGCATAGCGGGGGAATACACAGATACGCAGTATTTT. Its translation is CASSIAGEYTDTQYF.

The chain employs TRBV30 and TRBJ2-2; possibly TRBD2 for D (6 bases). Germline values: CDR1 GTSNPN, CDR2 SVGIG (reference sequence). Trimming took off 3 bases at V and 6 bases at J, with 11 bases between the two ends. The CDR3 has 13 residues. The CDR3 protein is CAWSHRRAGELFF. CDR3 bases: TGTGCCTGGAGCCACCGGAGGGCCGGGGAGCTGTTTTTT. The full variable domain, completed using reference TRBV30 and TRBJ2-2, is SQTIHQWPATLVQPVGSPLSLECTVEGTSNPNLYWYRQAAGRGLQLLFYSVGIGQISSEVPQNLSASRPQDRQFILSSKKLLLSDSGFYLCAWSHRRAGELFFGEGSRLTVL.

The chain joins TRBV30 to TRBJ2-7, with TRBD1 matching over 7 bases. CDR1 is GTSNPN, CDR2 SVGIG, per germline (reference sequence). J lost 8 bases, V lost 0 bases, and 1 base had no gene match. This CDR3 region has 11 residues. The CDR3 nucleotides are TGTGCCTGGAGTGTCAGGGGGAAGCAGTACTTC. Translating it yields CAWSVRGKQYF. Combining the CDR3 with reference TRBV30 and TRBJ2-7 gives the whole variable domain SQTIHQWPATLVQPVGSPLSLECTVEGTSNPNLYWYRQAAGRGLQLLFYSVGIGQISSEVPQNLSASRPQDRQFILSSKKLLLSDSGFYLCAWSVRGKQYFGPGTRLTVT.

The J gene is TRBJ1-6, the V gene TRBV5-1; TRBD1 matches at 9 bases. V lost 3 bases, J lost 10 bases, and 8 bases stayed unmatched. The CDR3 totals 15 residues. Germline CDR1 and CDR2: SGHRS and YFSETQ. CDR3 residues: CASSSQGAAGSPLHF. In DNA form, the CDR3 reads TGCGCCAGCAGCTCACAGGGGGCCGCTGGCTCACCCCTCCACTTT.

The gene calls are TRBV2 and TRBJ2-5, with D possibly being TRBD2 (5 bases). V was cut by 7 bases and J by 1 base, with 7 bases left in between. The germline CDR1 and CDR2 sequences are SNHLY and FYNNEI. The CDR3 has 12 residues. The CDR3, as DNA: TGTGCCAGCACGGAGGCCCAAGAGACCCAGTACTTC. Translation gives CASTEAQETQYF. Using reference TRBV2 and TRBJ2-5 for the parts outside the CDR3, the full variable domain is EPEVTQTPSHQVTQMGQEVILRCVPISNHLYFYWYRQILGQKVEFLVSFYNNEISEKSEIFDDQFSVERPDGSNFTLKIRSTKLEDSAMYFCASTEAQETQYFGPGTRLLVL.

The V and J genes are TRBV4-1 and TRBJ1-1, with D possibly being TRBD1 (6 bases). Per germline, CDR1 MGHRA and CDR2 YSYEKL. The CDR3 has 16 amino acids. V was cut by 0 bases and J by 0 bases, with 11 bases left in between. Written as DNA, the CDR3 is TGCGCCAGCAGCCAAGAATTTGGGACAATGAACACTGAAGCTTTCTTT. It codes for CASSQEFGTMNTEAFF.

V and J are TRBV6-1 and TRBJ1-1; TRBD1 is a possible D gene (5 bases). CDR1 and CDR2 from the germline V gene are MNHNS and SASEGT. Trimming removed 2 bases at V and 3 bases at J, with 16 bases between. The CDR3 has 16 amino acids. CDR3 coding DNA: TGTGCCAGCAGTGAATGGGGGGATCTCGCTGACACTGAAGCTTTCTTT. Protein sequence: CASSEWGDLADTEAFF.

V and J are TRBV7-8 and TRBJ2-3; 7 positions agree with TRBD1. CDR3 length equals 16 residues. V gave up 1 base and J gave up 4 bases; unmatched junction bases: 8. Per the germline V gene, CDR1 is SGHVS and CDR2 is FQNEAQ. The CDR3 DNA reads as TGTGCCAGCAGCTTAGGGGTTCCAGGGGGAGCAGATACGCAGTATTTT. Its protein product is CASSLGVPGGADTQYF.

The chain's CDR3 is CASSLRSVNYGYTF. In nucleotides, the CDR3 is TGTGCCAGCAGCTTAAGATCAGTTAACTATGGCTACACCTTC. V is TRBV7-2 and J is TRBJ1-2; D unclear. The V end was cut by 2 bases, the J end by 1 base, with 8 bases between. The CDR3 extends over 14 amino acids. Germline V lookup: CDR1 SGHTA, CDR2 FQGNSA.

The rearrangement links TRBV5-1 to TRBJ2-5; 12 bases are shared with TRBD2. The length of the CDR3 is 17 residues. V trimming: 0 bases; J trimming: 2 bases; junction bases outside the gene matches: 5. Germline CDR1 SGHRS, CDR2 YFSETQ. CDR3 nucleotide sequence: TGCGCCAGCAGCTTGGACGGACTAGCGGGGCGACAAGAGACCCAGTACTTC. It yields the protein CASSLDGLAGRQETQYF.

This rearrangement joins TRBV3-1 (or the pseudogene TRBV3-2) to TRBJ1-2; D gene unclear. Germline lookup yields CDR1 LGHDT and CDR2 YNNKEL (reference sequence). CDR3 length: 11 residues. V was cut by 2 bases and J by 9 bases, with 7 bases left in between. The CDR3 protein is CASSQHSSYTF. The CDR3 region has the DNA TGTGCCAGCAGCCAACACTCTAGCTACACCTTC.

The chain combines TRBV19 with TRBJ1-2; D might be TRBD1 (5 bases). Between the trimmed V and J ends, which lost 2 bases and 3 bases, there was a span of 7 bases. The CDR3 is 13 residues long. Germline V gives CDR1 LNHDA, CDR2 SQIVND (reference sequence). The CDR3, as DNA: TGTGCCAGTAGTATACGACAGTACTATGGCTACACCTTC. Amino acid sequence: CASSIRQYYGYTF.

The chain employs TRBV6-5 and TRBJ2-6; D unclear. CDR1 is MNHEY and CDR2 is SVGAGI in the germline V gene. V was pared by 6 bases and J by 2 bases, with 5 bases between. The CDR3 contains 13 residues. The DNA of the CDR3 is TGTGCCAGCAGGAAGCCTGGGGCCAACGTCCTGACTTTC. It specifies CASRKPGANVLTF.

This clone was counted between two and nine times. V gene TRBV10-3 combines with J gene TRBJ2-1, with TRBD1 matching 9 bases. CDR1 is ENHRY, CDR2 SYGVKD, per germline. This CDR3 has 15 amino acids. V was clipped by 3 bases and J by 8 bases; unmatched bases: 8. CDR3 residues: CAISDFRDRDHEQFF. CDR3 in DNA: TGTGCCATCAGTGATTTCAGGGACAGGGACCATGAGCAGTTCTTC.

The chain has TRBV20-1 and TRBJ2-3, with 7 bases that match TRBD2. This CDR3 comprises 17 residues. CDR1 is DFQATT, CDR2 SNEGSKA, per germline (reference sequence). Trimming removed 3 bases from V and 0 bases from J; junction bases left unmatched: 12. Here the CDR3 reads CSASRPGLPKSTDTQYF. CDR3 bases: TGCAGTGCTAGTAGACCGGGACTACCTAAAAGCACAGATACGCAGTATTTT.

This clone has only one observation. The rearrangement joins TRBV6-2 or TRBV6-3 to TRBJ2-5; 9 positions match TRBD2. The CDR3 extends over 15 amino acids. Germline V gene lookup returns CDR1 MNHEY and CDR2 SVGEGT. With V trimmed by 4 bases and J by 4 bases, 7 bases remained unmatched. The CDR3 region is CASSWGGGAVETQYF. CDR3 nucleotide sequence: TGTGCCAGCAGTTGGGGCGGGGGGGCCGTAGAGACCCAGTACTTC.

The V call is TRBV6-1, the J call TRBJ2-7; TRBD1 matches at 12 bases. V lost 3 bases, J lost 6 bases, and 6 bases stayed unmatched. This CDR3 has 15 residues. Per germline, CDR1 MNHNS and CDR2 SASEGT. The chain's CDR3 is CASSDAGQGASEQYF. In nucleotides, the CDR3 is TGTGCCAGCAGTGATGCGGGACAGGGGGCCAGCGAGCAGTACTTC.

CDR3 coding DNA: TGCACCAGCAGCCGACTTTGCACAGATACGCAGTATTTT. Amino acid sequence: CTSSRLCTDTQYF. The V gene is TRBV1, the J gene TRBJ2-3; whether TRBD2, the table's D call, matches the DNA was not checked. TRBV1 corresponds to a pseudogene. This CDR3 has 13 residues.

This chain links TRBV3-1 (or the pseudogene TRBV3-2) with TRBJ2-7; unclear D gene. Trimming removed 3 bases at V and 5 bases at J, with 8 bases between. Germline V gene lookup returns CDR1 LGHDT and CDR2 YNNKEL (reference sequence). This CDR3 has 12 amino acids. CDR3 loop: CASSQTSDEQYF. The CDR3 DNA reads as TGTGCCAGCAGCCAGACATCGGACGAGCAGTACTTC.

The chain combines TRBV6-5 with TRBJ2-2; maybe TRBD2 (6 bases). Trimming took off 10 bases at V and 8 bases at J, with 11 bases between the two ends. There are 11 residues in the CDR3. Germline CDR1 and CDR2: MNHEY and SVGAGI. CDR3 in DNA: TGTGCCACTTCCCGGGGGGGGGAGCTGTTTTTT. This translates into CATSRGGELFF.

The J gene is TRBJ2-3, the V gene TRBV3-1 (or the pseudogene TRBV3-2), with TRBD2 identical over 10 bases. This CDR3 has 15 amino acids. In germline, CDR1 is LGHDT, CDR2 YNNKEL (reference sequence). The J segment lost 3 bases and the V segment lost 4 bases, leaving 4 bases of the junction unmatched. The CDR3 spells CASSPAGGWTDTQYF. The CDR3 DNA sequence: TGTGCCAGCAGCCCAGCGGGGGGGTGGACAGATACGCAGTATTTT.